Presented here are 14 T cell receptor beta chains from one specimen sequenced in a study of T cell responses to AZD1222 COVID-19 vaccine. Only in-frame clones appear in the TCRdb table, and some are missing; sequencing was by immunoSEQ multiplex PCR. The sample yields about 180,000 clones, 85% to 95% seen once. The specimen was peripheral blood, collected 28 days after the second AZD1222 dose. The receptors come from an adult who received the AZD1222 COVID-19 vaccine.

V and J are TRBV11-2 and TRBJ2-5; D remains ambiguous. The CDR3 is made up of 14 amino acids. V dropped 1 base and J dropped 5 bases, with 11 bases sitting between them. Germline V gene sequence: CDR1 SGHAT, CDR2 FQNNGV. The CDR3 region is CASSLGSGRETQYF. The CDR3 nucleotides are TGTGCCAGCAGCTTAGGGTCTGGGCGGGAGACCCAGTACTTC. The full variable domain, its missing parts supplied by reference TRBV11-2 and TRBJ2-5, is EAGVAQSPRYKIIEKRQSVAFWCNPISGHATLYWYQQILGQGPKLLIQFQNNGVVDDSQLPKDRFSAERLKGVDSTLKIQPAKLEDSAVYLCASSLGSGRETQYFGPGTRLLVL.

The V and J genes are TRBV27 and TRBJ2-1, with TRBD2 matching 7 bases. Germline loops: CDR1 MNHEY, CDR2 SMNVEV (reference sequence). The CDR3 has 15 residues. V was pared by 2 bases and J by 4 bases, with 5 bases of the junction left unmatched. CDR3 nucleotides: TGTGCCAGCAGTTTAGGGGCTAGCGGTTACAATGAGCAGTTCTTC. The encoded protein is CASSLGASGYNEQFF.

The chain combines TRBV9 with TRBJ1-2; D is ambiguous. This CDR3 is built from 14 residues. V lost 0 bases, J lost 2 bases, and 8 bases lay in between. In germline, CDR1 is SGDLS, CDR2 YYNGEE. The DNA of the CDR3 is TGTGCCAGCAGCGTAGGGGAACCAAACTATGGCTACACCTTC. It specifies CASSVGEPNYGYTF.

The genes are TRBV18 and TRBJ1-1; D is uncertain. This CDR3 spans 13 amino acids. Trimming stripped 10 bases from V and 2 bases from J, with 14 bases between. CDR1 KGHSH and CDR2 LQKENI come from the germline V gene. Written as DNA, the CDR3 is TGTGCCACCCGGAGGCAGGCCAACACTGAAGCTTTCTTT. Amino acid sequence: CATRRQANTEAFF.

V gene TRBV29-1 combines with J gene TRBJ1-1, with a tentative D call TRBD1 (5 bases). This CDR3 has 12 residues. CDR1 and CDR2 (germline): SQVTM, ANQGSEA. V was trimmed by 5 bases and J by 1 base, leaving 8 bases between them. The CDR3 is CSVRQTNTEAFF. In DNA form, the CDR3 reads TGCAGCGTTAGACAGACGAACACTGAAGCTTTCTTT.

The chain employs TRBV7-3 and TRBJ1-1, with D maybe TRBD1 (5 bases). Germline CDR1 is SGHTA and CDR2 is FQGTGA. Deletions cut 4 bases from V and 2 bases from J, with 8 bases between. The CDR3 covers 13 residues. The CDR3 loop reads CASSSGANTEAFF. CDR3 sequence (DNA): TGTGCCAGCAGCTCCGGGGCCAACACTGAAGCTTTCTTT.

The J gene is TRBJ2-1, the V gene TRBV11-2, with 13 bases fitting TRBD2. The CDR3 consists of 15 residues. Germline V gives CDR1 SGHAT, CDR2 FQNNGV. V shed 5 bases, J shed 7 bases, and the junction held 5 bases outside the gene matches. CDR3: CASSLGLAGENEQFF. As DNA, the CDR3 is TGTGCCAGCAGCCTTGGACTAGCGGGAGAAAATGAGCAGTTCTTC.

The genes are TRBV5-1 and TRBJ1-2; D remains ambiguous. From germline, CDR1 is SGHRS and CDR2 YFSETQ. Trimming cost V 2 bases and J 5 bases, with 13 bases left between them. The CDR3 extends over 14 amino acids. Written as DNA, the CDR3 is TGCGCCAGCAGCTTACGGACGGCGGAATATGGCTACACCTTC. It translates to CASSLRTAEYGYTF.

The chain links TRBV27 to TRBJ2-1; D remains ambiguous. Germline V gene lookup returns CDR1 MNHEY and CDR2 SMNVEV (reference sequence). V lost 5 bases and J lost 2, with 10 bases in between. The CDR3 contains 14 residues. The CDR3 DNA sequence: TGTGCCAGCAGTACCCAAGCCGCCTACAATGAGCAGTTCTTC. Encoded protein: CASSTQAAYNEQFF.

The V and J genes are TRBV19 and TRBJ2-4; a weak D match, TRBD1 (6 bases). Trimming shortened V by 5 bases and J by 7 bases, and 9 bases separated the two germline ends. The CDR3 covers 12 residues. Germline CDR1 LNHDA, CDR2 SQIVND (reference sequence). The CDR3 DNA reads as TGTGCCAGTAGTCCGCAGGGGAACATTCAGTACTTC. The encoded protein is CASSPQGNIQYF.

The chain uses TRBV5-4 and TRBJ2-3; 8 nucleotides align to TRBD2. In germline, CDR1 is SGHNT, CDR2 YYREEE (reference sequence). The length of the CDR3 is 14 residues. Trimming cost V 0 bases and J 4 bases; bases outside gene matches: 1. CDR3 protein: CASSLGLASDTQYF. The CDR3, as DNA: TGTGCCAGCAGCTTGGGACTAGCGTCAGATACGCAGTATTTT.

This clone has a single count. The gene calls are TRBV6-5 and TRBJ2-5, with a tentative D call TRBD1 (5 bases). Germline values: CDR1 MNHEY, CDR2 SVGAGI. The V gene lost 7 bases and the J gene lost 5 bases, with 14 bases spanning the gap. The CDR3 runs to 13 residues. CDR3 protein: CASNVWGRETQYF. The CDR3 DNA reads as TGTGCCAGCAACGTATGGGGCAGGGAGACCCAGTACTTC.

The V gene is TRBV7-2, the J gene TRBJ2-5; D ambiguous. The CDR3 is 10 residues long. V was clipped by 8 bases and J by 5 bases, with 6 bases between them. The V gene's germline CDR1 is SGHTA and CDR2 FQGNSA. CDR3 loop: CASGRETQYF. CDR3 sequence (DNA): TGTGCCAGCGGCCGGGAGACCCAGTACTTC. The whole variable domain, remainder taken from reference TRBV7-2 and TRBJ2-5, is GAGVSQSPSNKVTEKGKDVELRCDPISGHTALYWYRQSLGQGLEFLIYFQGNSAPDKSGLPSDRFSAERTGGSVSTLTIQRTQQEDSAVYLCASGRETQYFGPGTRLLVL.

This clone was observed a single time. The CDR3 is CSVELQGANYGYTF. The CDR3 DNA follows: TGCAGCGTTGAACTTCAGGGTGCTAACTATGGCTACACCTTC. The rearrangement links TRBV29-1 to TRBJ1-2; D is possibly TRBD1 (5 bases). The CDR3 length is 14 residues. Germline CDR1 is SQVTM and CDR2 is ANQGSEA. V was clipped by 2 bases and J by 0 bases, with 10 bases between them.